Below, 21 T cell receptor beta chains from the same sample are listed, as sequenced in a study of lymphopenia after photon versus proton radiotherapy (dated by TCRdb to between 2018 and 2021). Library method: the immunoSEQ multiplex PCR assay. TCRdb took over this immuneACCESS table, retaining in-frame rearrangements with V and J assigned. Such tables are incomplete; in checked studies, under half of the missing clones stem from an unresolved V gene, and the remainder is unexplained. The table for this sample lists approximately 65,000 clones; 87% of them were counted only once. Of the sample, 9.5% to 14% falls within the top ten clones. The specimen was peripheral blood, collected from a patient treated with proton-based radiotherapy. The receptors here all came from a man older than 75 with esophageal cancer.

V usage is TRBV7-8 and J usage is TRBJ1-5, with a tentative D call TRBD1 (6 bases). Germline V gives CDR1 SGHVS, CDR2 FQNEAQ. The CDR3 totals 15 residues. V was cut by 5 bases and J by 1 base, with 12 bases left in between. CDR3 coding DNA: TGTGCCAGCAGCCCGTACAGGGTCAGCAATCAGCCCCAGCATTTT. This codes for CASSPYRVSNQPQHF.

This clone occurred once. The chain combines TRBV2 with TRBJ1-5, with D possibly matching TRBD1 (5 bases). The CDR3 is 15 residues long. CDR1 and CDR2 (germline): SNHLY, FYNNEI. V lost 4 bases and J 1 base, leaving 11 bases between the germline ends. CDR3 sequence (DNA): TGTGCCAGCAGTGCGATTGACAGCAGCAATCAGCCCCAGCATTTT. Encoded protein: CASSAIDSSNQPQHF.

The chain carries TRBV6-5 and TRBJ1-1; 7 positions agree with TRBD1. V was pared by 2 bases and J by 10 bases, with 16 bases of the junction left unmatched. The CDR3 has 16 residues. Per germline, CDR1 MNHEY and CDR2 SVGAGI. CDR3 DNA sequence: TGTGCCAGCAGTTACGGTATCGGGACAGTCCCGAGTAGAGCTTTCTTT. Protein: CASSYGIGTVPSRAFF.

The chain recombines TRBV19 with TRBJ2-5; D might be TRBD2 (7 bases). Trimming removed 7 bases at V and 1 base at J, with 10 bases between. Germline assignment: CDR1 LNHDA and CDR2 SQIVND (reference sequence). CDR3 size: 13 residues. The CDR3 nucleotides read TGTGCCAGTAACGGGGGGCTCCAAGAGACCCAGTACTTC. Residues: CASNGGLQETQYF.

This clone was recorded once. CDR3 sequence (DNA): TGTGCCAGCAGCTTGGGACAAGACAATTCACCCCTCCACTTT. It yields the protein CASSLGQDNSPLHF. This chain connects TRBV28 to TRBJ1-6; TRBD1 might be the D (6 bases). Germline values: CDR1 MDHEN, CDR2 SYDVKM. This CDR3 contains 14 residues. V was pared by 6 bases and J by 7 bases, with 13 bases between.

This chain joins TRBV6-6 and TRBJ2-7; TRBD1 aligns across 10 bases. The CDR3 runs to 14 residues. CDR1 MNHNY and CDR2 SVGAGI come from the germline V gene (reference sequence). The J segment lost 2 bases and the V segment lost 6 bases, leaving 4 bases of the junction unmatched. As DNA, the CDR3 is TGTGCCAGCAGGGGGACAGGGGTCCCCTACGAGCAGTACTTC. This encodes CASRGTGVPYEQYF.

The chain is built from TRBV11-2 and TRBJ2-7, with no clear D. Per the germline V gene, CDR1 is SGHAT and CDR2 is FQNNGV. V was cut by 7 bases and J by 5 bases, with 12 bases left in between. The CDR3 loop spans 12 amino acids. DNA of the CDR3: TGTGCCAGCACCCGTGGCGTGCACGAGCAGTACTTC. This codes for CASTRGVHEQYF.

As for this clone: The sample has other DNA sequences that encode this CDR3 too. The V call is TRBV30, the J call TRBJ1-5; D not certain. The V end lost 0 bases, the J end lost 7 bases, and 10 bases lay between the germline ends. CDR1 and CDR2 (germline): GTSNPN, SVGIG (reference sequence). CDR3 length: 13 residues. CDR3 sequence reads: CAWSVKGNQPQHF. The CDR3 coding sequence is TGTGCCTGGAGTGTAAAAGGGAACCAGCCCCAGCATTTT.

The chain is built from TRBV19 and TRBJ2-5; D could derive from TRBD1 or TRBD2 (5 bases each). Trimming removed 5 bases at V and 5 bases at J, with 18 bases between. Germline lookup yields CDR1 LNHDA and CDR2 SQIVND (reference sequence). The CDR3 spans 15 residues. The CDR3 DNA sequence: TGTGCCAGTAGTCGGGGACCAGGCTATTTGGAGACCCAGTACTTC. This sequence encodes CASSRGPGYLETQYF.

Comments on this clone: Other DNA sequences in this sample translate to the same CDR3. DNA for the CDR3: TGTGCCAGCAGCGTGGGACTAGATACGCAGTATTTT. Translated: CASSVGLDTQYF. This sequence joins TRBV9 and TRBJ2-3; tentatively, D is TRBD2 (6 bases). Looked up from germline, CDR1 is SGDLS and CDR2 is YYNGEE. The CDR3 length is 12 residues. Between the trimmed V and J ends, which lost 2 bases and 5 bases, there was a span of 6 bases.

The chain has TRBV7-2 and TRBJ2-7, with unresolved D. Germline CDR1 SGHTA, CDR2 FQGNSA. There are 14 residues in the CDR3. V dropped 5 bases and J dropped 6 bases, with 17 bases sitting between them. The CDR3: CASSDTTFIVEQYF. Here the CDR3 DNA reads TGTGCCAGCAGCGACACGACTTTTATAGTCGAGCAGTACTTC.

The chain employs TRBV30 and TRBJ1-2; 7 bases are a match to TRBD1. Germline CDR1 is GTSNPN and CDR2 is SVGIG (reference sequence). There are 13 residues in the CDR3. Trimming at V came to 0 bases and at J to 6 bases, leaving 4 bases not matched to a gene. The CDR3 here is CAWSVKGANGYTF. In DNA form, the CDR3 reads TGTGCCTGGAGTGTAAAGGGGGCTAATGGCTACACCTTC.

Turning to this clone: An end of the junction does not agree with germline; a read error may underlie this. The chain combines TRBV11-2 with TRBJ2-1, with D possibly being TRBD2 (6 bases). CDR1 and CDR2 (germline): SGHAT, FQNNGV. This CDR3 comprises 11 residues. CDR3: CASSLGRARVF. CDR3 bases: TGTGCCAGCAGCTTAGGGAGGGCTAGGGTCTTC.

The V and J genes are TRBV5-5 and TRBJ2-2, with TRBD2 as a possible D gene (5 bases). Germline V gene lookup returns CDR1 SGHKS and CDR2 YYEKEE (reference sequence). The CDR3 sequence is 15 residues long. Trimming took 1 base from V and 6 from J, leaving 13 bases between them. The DNA of the CDR3 is TGTGCCAGCAGCTTGCGCGCCGGGAAAGCCGGGGAGCTGTTTTTT. Translated: CASSLRAGKAGELFF.

This chain uses TRBV2 with TRBJ2-7, with TRBD1 matching 8 bases. The CDR3 sequence is 13 residues long. The germline V gene encodes CDR1 SNHLY and CDR2 FYNNEI. With 3 bases clipped from V and 2 bases from J, the junction kept 0 bases outside the gene matches. The CDR3 DNA is TGTGCCAGCAGTGAGACAGGGGCCTACGAGCAGTACTTC. This codes for CASSETGAYEQYF. The full variable domain, rest sourced from reference TRBV2 and TRBJ2-7, is EPEVTQTPSHQVTQMGQEVILRCVPISNHLYFYWYRQILGQKVEFLVSFYNNEISEKSEIFDDQFSVERPDGSNFTLKIRSTKLEDSAMYFCASSETGAYEQYFGPGTRLTVT.

To note about this clone: The identical CDR3 is also encoded by other nucleotide sequences in the sample. The chain links TRBV5-4 to TRBJ2-3; no firm D call. The CDR3 sequence is 13 residues long. V was clipped by 0 bases and J by 3 bases, with 5 bases between them. Looked up from germline, CDR1 is SGHNT and CDR2 is YYREEE (reference sequence). CDR3 amino acids: CASSLGGTDTQYF. As DNA, the CDR3 is TGTGCCAGCAGCTTGGGGGGTACAGATACGCAGTATTTT.

This clone was recorded only once. DNA for the CDR3: TGTGCCAGTGGGGTGGGGACCTCCCCTACCGGGGAGCTGTTTTTT. Translating it yields CASGVGTSPTGELFF. V usage is TRBV2 and J usage is TRBJ2-2; either TRBD1 or TRBD2 may fit D (5 bases each). This CDR3 has 15 amino acids. Germline V lookup: CDR1 SNHLY, CDR2 FYNNEI. The V end lost 9 bases, the J end lost 5 bases, and 19 bases lay between the germline ends.

The chain has TRBV5-1 and TRBJ2-5; 12 nucleotides match TRBD1. This CDR3 comprises 15 residues. J was trimmed by 5 bases and V by 4 bases; bases with no gene match: 6. Germline lookup yields CDR1 SGHRS and CDR2 YFSETQ. CDR3 protein: CASSAGTGGVETQYF. The DNA of the CDR3 is TGCGCCAGCAGCGCCGGGACAGGGGGCGTGGAGACCCAGTACTTC.

This rearrangement joins TRBV30 to TRBJ1-2; D unclear. Germline-derived CDR1 and CDR2 are GTSNPN and SVGIG (reference sequence). CDR3 length equals 13 residues. V lost 3 bases and J lost 5, with 13 bases in between. The CDR3 bases are TGTGCCTGGAGCGAGGCAGTTTTTTATGGCTACACCTTC. As protein: CAWSEAVFYGYTF.

The chain carries TRBV4-2 and TRBJ2-1; 8 bases align to TRBD2. CDR1 is LGHNA and CDR2 is YNFKEQ in the germline V gene. CDR3 length: 17 amino acids. The trim removed 0 bases at V and 1 base at J, leaving 5 bases unmatched. The DNA for the CDR3 is TGTGCCAGCAGCCAAGATCCGCCTAGCGGGTCCTACAATGAGCAGTTCTTC. Translating it yields CASSQDPPSGSYNEQFF.

This clone came up once. V usage is TRBV5-4 and J usage is TRBJ2-2; D may be TRBD1 (6 bases). The V end was cut by 1 base, the J end by 5 bases, with 15 bases between. The germline CDR1 and CDR2 sequences are SGHNT and YYREEE (reference sequence). This CDR3 has 16 residues. CDR3 residues: CASSLLQDRPTGELFF. CDR3 nucleotides: TGTGCCAGCAGCTTGTTGCAGGACAGACCTACCGGGGAGCTGTTTTTT.